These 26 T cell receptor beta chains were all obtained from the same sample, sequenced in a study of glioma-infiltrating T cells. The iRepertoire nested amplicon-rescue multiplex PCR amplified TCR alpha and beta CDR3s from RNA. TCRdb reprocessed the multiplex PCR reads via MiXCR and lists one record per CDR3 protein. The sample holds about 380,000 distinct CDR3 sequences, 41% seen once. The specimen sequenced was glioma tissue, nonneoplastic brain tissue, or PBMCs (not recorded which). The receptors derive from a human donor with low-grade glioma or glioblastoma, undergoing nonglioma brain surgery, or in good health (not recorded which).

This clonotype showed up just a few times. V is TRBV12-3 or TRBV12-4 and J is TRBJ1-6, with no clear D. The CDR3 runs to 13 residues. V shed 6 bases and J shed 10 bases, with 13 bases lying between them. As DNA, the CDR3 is TGTGCCAGCAGACTTTTTGACGACTCACCCCTCCACTTT. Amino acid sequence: CASRLFDDSPLHF.

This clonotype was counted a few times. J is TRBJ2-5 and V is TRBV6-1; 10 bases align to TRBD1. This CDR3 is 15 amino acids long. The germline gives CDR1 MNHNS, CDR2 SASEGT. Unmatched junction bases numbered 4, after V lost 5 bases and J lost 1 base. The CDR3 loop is CASSRRDRGQETQYF. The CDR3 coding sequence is TGTGCCAGCAGTCGACGGGACAGGGGCCAAGAGACCCAGTACTTC.

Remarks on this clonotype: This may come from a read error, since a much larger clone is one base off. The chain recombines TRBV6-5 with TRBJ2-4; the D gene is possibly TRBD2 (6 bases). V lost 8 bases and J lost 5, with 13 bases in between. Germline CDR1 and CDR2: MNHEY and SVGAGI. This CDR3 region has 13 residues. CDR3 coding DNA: TGTGCCAGCTGTGCGGGACGGCAAAACATTCAGTACTTC. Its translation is CASCAGRQNIQYF.

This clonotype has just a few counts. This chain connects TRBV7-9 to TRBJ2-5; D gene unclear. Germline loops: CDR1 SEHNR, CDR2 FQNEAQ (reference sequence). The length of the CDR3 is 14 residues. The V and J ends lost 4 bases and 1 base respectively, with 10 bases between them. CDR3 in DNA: TGTGCCAGCAGCTCCGAATGGAGCCAAGAGACCCAGTACTTC. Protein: CASSSEWSQETQYF.

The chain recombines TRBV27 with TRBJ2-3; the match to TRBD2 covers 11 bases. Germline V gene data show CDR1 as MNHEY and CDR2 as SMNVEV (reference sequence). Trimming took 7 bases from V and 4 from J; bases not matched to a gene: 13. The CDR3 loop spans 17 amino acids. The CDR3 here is CASTHLIAGGPPDTQYF. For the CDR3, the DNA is TGTGCCAGCACCCATTTGATAGCGGGAGGGCCCCCAGATACGCAGTATTTT.

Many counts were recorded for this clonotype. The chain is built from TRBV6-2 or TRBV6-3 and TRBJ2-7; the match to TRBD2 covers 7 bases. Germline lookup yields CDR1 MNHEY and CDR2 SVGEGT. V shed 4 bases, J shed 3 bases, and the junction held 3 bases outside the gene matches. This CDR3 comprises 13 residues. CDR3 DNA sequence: TGTGCCAGCAGTTGGACTAGTTTCTACGAGCAGTACTTC. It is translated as CASSWTSFYEQYF.

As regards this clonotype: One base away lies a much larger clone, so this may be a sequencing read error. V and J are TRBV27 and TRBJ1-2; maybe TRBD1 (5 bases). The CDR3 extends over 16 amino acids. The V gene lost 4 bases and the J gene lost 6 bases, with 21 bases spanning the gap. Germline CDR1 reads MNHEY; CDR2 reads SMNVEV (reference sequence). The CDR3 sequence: CASSSNSFRGSHGYTF. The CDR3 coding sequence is TGTGCCAGCAGTTCCAATTCGTTTCGGGGGAGCCATGGCTACACCTTC.

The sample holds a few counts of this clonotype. The CDR3 DNA reads TGCAGCGTTGGGGGGACAACCTACAATGAGCAGTTCTTC. Translating gives CSVGGTTYNEQFF. The chain employs TRBV29-1 and TRBJ2-1; maybe TRBD1 (6 bases). Trimming stripped 4 bases from V and 2 bases from J, with 9 bases between. Germline CDR1 reads SQVTM; CDR2 reads ANQGSEA. The CDR3 spans 13 residues.

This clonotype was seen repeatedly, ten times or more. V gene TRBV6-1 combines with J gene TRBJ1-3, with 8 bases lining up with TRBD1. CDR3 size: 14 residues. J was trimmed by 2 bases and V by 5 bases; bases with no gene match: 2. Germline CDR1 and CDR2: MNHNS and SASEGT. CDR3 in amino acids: CASSTTGAGNTIYF. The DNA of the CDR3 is TGTGCCAGCAGTACGACAGGGGCTGGAAACACCATATATTTT.

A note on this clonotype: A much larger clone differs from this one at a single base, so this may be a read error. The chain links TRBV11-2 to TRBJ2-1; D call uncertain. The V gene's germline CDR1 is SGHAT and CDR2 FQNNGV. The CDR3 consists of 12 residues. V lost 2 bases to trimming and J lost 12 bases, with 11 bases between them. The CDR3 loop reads CASSLQDELQFF. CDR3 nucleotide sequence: TGTGCCAGCAGCTTACAAGACGAGCTGCAGTTCTTC.

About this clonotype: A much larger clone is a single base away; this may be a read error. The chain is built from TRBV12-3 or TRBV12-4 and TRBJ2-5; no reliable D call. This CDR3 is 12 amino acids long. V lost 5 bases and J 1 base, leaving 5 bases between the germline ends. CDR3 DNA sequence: TGTGCCAGCAGTCAAATCCAAGAGACCCAGTACTTC. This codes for CASSQIQETQYF.

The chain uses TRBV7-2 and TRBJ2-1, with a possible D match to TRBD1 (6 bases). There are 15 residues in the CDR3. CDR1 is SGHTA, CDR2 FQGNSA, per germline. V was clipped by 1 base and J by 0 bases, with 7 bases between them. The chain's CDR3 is CASSLVRGSYNEQFF. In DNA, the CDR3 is TGTGCCAGCAGCTTAGTCAGGGGCTCCTACAATGAGCAGTTCTTC.

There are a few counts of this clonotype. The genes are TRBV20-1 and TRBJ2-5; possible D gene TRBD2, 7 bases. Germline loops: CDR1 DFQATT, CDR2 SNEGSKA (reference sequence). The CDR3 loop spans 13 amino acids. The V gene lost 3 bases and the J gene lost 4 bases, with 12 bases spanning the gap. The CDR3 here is CSASGGGRETQYF. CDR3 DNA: TGCAGTGCTAGTGGGGGCGGGAGAGAGACCCAGTACTTC.

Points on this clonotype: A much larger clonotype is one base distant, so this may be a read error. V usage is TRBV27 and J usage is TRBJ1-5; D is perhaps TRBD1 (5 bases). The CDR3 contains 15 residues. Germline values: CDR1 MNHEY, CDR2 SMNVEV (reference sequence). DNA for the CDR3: TGTGCCAGCAGTCCCTCCGACAGACCCAATCAGCTCCAGCATTTT. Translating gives CASSPSDRPNQLQHF.

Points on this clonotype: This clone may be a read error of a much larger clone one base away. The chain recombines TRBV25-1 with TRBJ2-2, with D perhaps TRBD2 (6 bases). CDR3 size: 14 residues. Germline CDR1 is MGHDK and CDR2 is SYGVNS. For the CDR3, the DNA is TGTGCCAGCAGTGAACAAAAGAACACCGGGGGGCTGTTTTTT. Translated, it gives CASSEQKNTGGLFF.

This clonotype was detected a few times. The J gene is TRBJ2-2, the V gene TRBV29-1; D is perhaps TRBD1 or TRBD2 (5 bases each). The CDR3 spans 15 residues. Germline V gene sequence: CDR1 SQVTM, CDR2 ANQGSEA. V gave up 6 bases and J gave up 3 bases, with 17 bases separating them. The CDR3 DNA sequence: TGCAGCGTGGGGGATTTTATCGGGGACACCGGGGAGCTGTTTTTT. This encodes CSVGDFIGDTGELFF.

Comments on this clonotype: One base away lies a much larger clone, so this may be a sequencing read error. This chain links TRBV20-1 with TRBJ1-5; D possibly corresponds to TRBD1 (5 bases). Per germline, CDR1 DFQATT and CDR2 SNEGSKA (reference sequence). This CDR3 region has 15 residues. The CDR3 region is CSDRVGGYSNQPQHF. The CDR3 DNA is TGCAGTGATAGAGTTGGGGGATATAGCAATCAGCCCCAGCATTTT.

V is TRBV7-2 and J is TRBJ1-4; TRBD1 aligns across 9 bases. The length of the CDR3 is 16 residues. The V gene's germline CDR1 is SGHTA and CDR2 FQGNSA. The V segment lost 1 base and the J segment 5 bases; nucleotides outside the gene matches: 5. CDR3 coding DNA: TGTGCCAGCAGCTTAGGGGGGACAGGGTCGAATGAAAAACTGTTTTTT. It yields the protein CASSLGGTGSNEKLFF.

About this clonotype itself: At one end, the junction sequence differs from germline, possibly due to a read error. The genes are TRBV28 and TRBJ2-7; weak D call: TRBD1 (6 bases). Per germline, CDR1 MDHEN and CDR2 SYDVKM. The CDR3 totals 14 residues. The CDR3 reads CASSSRGHYYEHYF. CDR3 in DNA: TGTGCCAGCAGTTCAAGGGGACACTACTACGAGCATTACTTC.

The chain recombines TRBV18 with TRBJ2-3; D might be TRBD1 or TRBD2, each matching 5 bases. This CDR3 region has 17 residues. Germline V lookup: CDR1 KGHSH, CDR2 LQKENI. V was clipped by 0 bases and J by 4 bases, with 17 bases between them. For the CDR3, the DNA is TGTGCCAGCTCACCACCCACCGGGACCACCAGGGCAGATACGCAGTATTTT. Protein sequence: CASSPPTGTTRADTQYF.

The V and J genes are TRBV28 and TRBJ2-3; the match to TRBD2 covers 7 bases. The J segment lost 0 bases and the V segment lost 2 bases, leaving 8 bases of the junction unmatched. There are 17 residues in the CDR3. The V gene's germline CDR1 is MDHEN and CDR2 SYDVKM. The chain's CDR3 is CASSLPLAVLSTDTQYF. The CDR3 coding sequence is TGTGCCAGCAGTTTACCCCTAGCGGTACTTAGCACAGATACGCAGTATTTT.

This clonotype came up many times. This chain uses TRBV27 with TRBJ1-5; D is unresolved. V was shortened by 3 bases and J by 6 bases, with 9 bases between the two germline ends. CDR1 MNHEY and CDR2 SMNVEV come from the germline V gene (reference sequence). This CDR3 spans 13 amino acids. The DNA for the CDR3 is TGTGCCAGCAGTTTCTCAGTGGGTCAGCCCCAGCATTTT. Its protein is CASSFSVGQPQHF.

The CDR3 region is CASSHQGQNVGYTF. The DNA for the CDR3 is TGTGCCAGCAGTCATCAGGGACAGAACGTCGGCTACACCTTC. The rearrangement uses TRBV12-3 or TRBV12-4 and TRBJ1-2, with 7 bases lining up with TRBD1. V was clipped by 5 bases and J by 8 bases; unmatched bases: 11. This CDR3 spans 14 amino acids.

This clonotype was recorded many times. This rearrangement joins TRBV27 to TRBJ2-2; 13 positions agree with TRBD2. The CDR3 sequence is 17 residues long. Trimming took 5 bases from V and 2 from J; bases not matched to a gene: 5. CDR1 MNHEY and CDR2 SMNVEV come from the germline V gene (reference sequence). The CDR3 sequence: CASSLLAGGTNTGELFF. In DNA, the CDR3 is TGTGCCAGCAGTCTACTAGCGGGAGGGACAAACACCGGGGAGCTGTTTTTT.

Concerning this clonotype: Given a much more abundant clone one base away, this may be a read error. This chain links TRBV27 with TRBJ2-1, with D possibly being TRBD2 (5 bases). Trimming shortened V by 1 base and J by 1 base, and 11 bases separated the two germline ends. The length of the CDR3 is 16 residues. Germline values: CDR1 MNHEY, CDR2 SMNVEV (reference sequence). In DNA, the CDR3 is TGTGCCAGCAGTTTATTTCGGGGTACTTCCTACAATGAGCAGTTCTTC. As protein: CASSLFRGTSYNEQFF.

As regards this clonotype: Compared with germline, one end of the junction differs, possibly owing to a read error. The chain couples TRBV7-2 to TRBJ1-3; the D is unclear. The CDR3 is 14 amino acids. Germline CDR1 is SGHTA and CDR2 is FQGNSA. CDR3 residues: CASRPDRSGNNIYF. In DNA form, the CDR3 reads TGTGCCAGCAGACCAGACCGCTCTGGAAACAACATATATTTT.